This TCR beta chain comes out of a study of blood T cell repertoires in COVID-19. In the source study's methods: Reference gene primer amplification gave nucleated cell count estimates. The method was immunoSEQ multiplex PCR; TCRdb's version includes in-frame clones alone and lacks a portion of them. V and J calls plus clone size are reproduced from that table; the DNA served to infer D and trimming. The sample lists some 150,000 clones, 70% to 90% occurring once. Germline V lookup: CDR1 MNHEY, CDR2 SMNVEV (reference sequence). The V gene lost 6 bases and the J gene lost 10 bases, with 13 bases spanning the gap. The CDR3 sequence is 13 residues long.

The chain combines TRBV27 with TRBJ1-6, with D maybe TRBD1 (5 bases). This clonotype was sampled from a man aged 40-55 years who had recovered from COVID-19. Sample: peripheral blood. DNA for the CDR3: TGTGCCAGCAGGGGCAGGGTTCGGTCACCCCTCCACTTT. Translation: CASRGRVRSPLHF.